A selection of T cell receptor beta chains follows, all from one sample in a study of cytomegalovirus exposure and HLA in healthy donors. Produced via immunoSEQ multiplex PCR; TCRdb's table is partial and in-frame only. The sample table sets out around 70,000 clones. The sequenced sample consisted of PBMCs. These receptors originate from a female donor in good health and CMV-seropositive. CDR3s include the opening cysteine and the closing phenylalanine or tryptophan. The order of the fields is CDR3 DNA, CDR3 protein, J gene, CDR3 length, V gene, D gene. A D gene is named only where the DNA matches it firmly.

CDR3nt: TGTGCCACCAGCAGGGACAGGTCCCTAAGTGATGGCTACACCTTC; CDR3aa: CATSRDRSLSDGYTF; j_gene: TRBJ1-2; len: 15; v_gene: TRBV15; d_gene: TRBD1
CDR3nt: TGTGCCAGTTTAGTACAGGGGAGCACCGGGGAGCTGTTTTTT; CDR3aa: CASLVQGSTGELFF; j_gene: TRBJ2-2; len: 14; v_gene: TRBV2; d_gene: TRBD1
CDR3nt: TGTGCCAGCTCACCACTGGAGACAGGGGATGGCTACACCTTC; CDR3aa: CASSPLETGDGYTF; j_gene: TRBJ1-2; len: 14; v_gene: TRBV18; d_gene: TRBD1
CDR3nt: TGCGCCAGCAGCCAACCCTTGATCGGGGGGGCCGCAACTAATGAAAAACTGTTTTTT; CDR3aa: CASSQPLIGGAATNEKLFF; j_gene: TRBJ1-4; len: 19; v_gene: TRBV4-1; d_gene: .
CDR3nt: TGTGCCAGCTCACCACCCGCAGGGGTGAGGGATACGCAGTATTTT; CDR3aa: CASSPPAGVRDTQYF; j_gene: TRBJ2-3; len: 15; v_gene: TRBV18; d_gene: .
CDR3nt: TGTGCCAGCTCACCACAGCGGGAGTACTACGAGCAGTACTTC; CDR3aa: CASSPQREYYEQYF; j_gene: TRBJ2-7; len: 14; v_gene: TRBV18; d_gene: TRBD2
CDR3nt: TGCAGCGTTGGCCCCATTACTAGCGCCAATGAGCAGTTCTTC; CDR3aa: CSVGPITSANEQFF; j_gene: TRBJ2-1; len: 14; v_gene: TRBV29-1; d_gene: TRBD2
CDR3nt: TGTGCCAGCAGCTACCGGACAGGGTACGGGGAGACCCAGTACTTC; CDR3aa: CASSYRTGYGETQYF; j_gene: TRBJ2-5; len: 15; v_gene: TRBV5-6; d_gene: TRBD1
CDR3nt: TGTGCCAGCCGACCCCCTGGGCGGGGTCAAGAGACCCAGTACTTC; CDR3aa: CASRPPGRGQETQYF; j_gene: TRBJ2-5; len: 15; v_gene: TRBV28; d_gene: .
CDR3nt: TGTGCCAGCAGCGTAGGGCACCGAAACACTGAAGCTTTCTTT; CDR3aa: CASSVGHRNTEAFF; j_gene: TRBJ1-1; len: 14; v_gene: TRBV9; d_gene: .
CDR3nt: TGTGCCTGGAGCCCACAGGGTGACTATGGCTACACCTTC; CDR3aa: CAWSPQGDYGYTF; j_gene: TRBJ1-2; len: 13; v_gene: TRBV30; d_gene: .
CDR3nt: TGTGCCAGCAGCTCTGTGACAGGGAACTACGAGCAGTACTTC; CDR3aa: CASSSVTGNYEQYF; j_gene: TRBJ2-7; len: 14; v_gene: TRBV5-8; d_gene: TRBD1
CDR3nt: TGTGCCAGCAGCTTGGACCGGGAGGGCCGGGCAGATACGCAGTATTTT; CDR3aa: CASSLDREGRADTQYF; j_gene: TRBJ2-3; len: 16; v_gene: TRBV5-4; d_gene: TRBD2
CDR3nt: TGTGCCAGCAGTGTCCTGAGCGGAGCCTACAATGAGCAGTTCTTC; CDR3aa: CASSVLSGAYNEQFF; j_gene: TRBJ2-1; len: 15; v_gene: TRBV6-4; d_gene: .
CDR3nt: TGTGCCAGCAGTAGTTACGAGCAGTACTTC; CDR3aa: CASSSYEQYF; j_gene: TRBJ2-7; len: 10; v_gene: TRBV4-2; d_gene: .
CDR3nt: TGTGCCAGCAGTCGGACAGGGGGGGATGGCTACACCTTC; CDR3aa: CASSRTGGDGYTF; j_gene: TRBJ1-2; len: 13; v_gene: TRBV6-5; d_gene: TRBD1
CDR3nt: TGTGCCAGCAGCGGGGGCGGGGGTTCTAATCAGCCCCAGCATTTT; CDR3aa: CASSGGGGSNQPQHF; j_gene: TRBJ1-5; len: 15; v_gene: TRBV9; d_gene: .
CDR3nt: TGCAGCCTAGGGGGCGCAGGTGGCTACACCTTC; CDR3aa: CSLGGAGGYTF; j_gene: TRBJ1-2; len: 11; v_gene: TRBV20-1; d_gene: TRBD1
CDR3nt: TGTGCCAGCAGTGAGTACTACGAGCAGTACTTC; CDR3aa: CASSEYYEQYF; j_gene: TRBJ2-7; len: 11; v_gene: TRBV6-1; d_gene: .
CDR3nt: TGCAGCGTTGCGGGGAGCACCGGAGGCACAGATACGCAGTATTTT; CDR3aa: CSVAGSTGGTDTQYF; j_gene: TRBJ2-3; len: 15; v_gene: TRBV29-1; d_gene: .
CDR3nt: TGTGCCAGCAGTTATGGACTAGCGGGAGAGACCCAGTACTTC; CDR3aa: CASSYGLAGETQYF; j_gene: TRBJ2-5; len: 14; v_gene: TRBV7-2; d_gene: TRBD2
CDR3nt: TGTGCCAGCTCAGCTTCTAGCGGGAGGTACACCGGGGAGCTGTTTTTT; CDR3aa: CASSASSGRYTGELFF; j_gene: TRBJ2-2; len: 16; v_gene: TRBV7-2; d_gene: TRBD2
CDR3nt: TGTGCCAGCAGCGCGGGACAGAACTATGGCTACACCTTC; CDR3aa: CASSAGQNYGYTF; j_gene: TRBJ1-2; len: 13; v_gene: TRBV5-6; d_gene: TRBD1
CDR3nt: TGTGCCGGGAGTGTTTGGGGGGGTAGGTCCTACGAGCAGTACTTC; CDR3aa: CAGSVWGGRSYEQYF; j_gene: TRBJ2-7; len: 15; v_gene: TRBV30; d_gene: TRBD2
CDR3nt: TGTGCCAGCAGCCCGACAGGGGCAGAGACCCAGTACTTC; CDR3aa: CASSPTGAETQYF; j_gene: TRBJ2-5; len: 13; v_gene: TRBV9; d_gene: TRBD1
CDR3nt: TGTGCCTGGAGTTCGAGGTTCGAGCAGTTCTTC; CDR3aa: CAWSSRFEQFF; j_gene: TRBJ2-1; len: 11; v_gene: TRBV30; d_gene: .
CDR3nt: TGTGCCAGCAGCCCAGACAGGGGAAATAACTATGGCTACACCTTC; CDR3aa: CASSPDRGNNYGYTF; j_gene: TRBJ1-2; len: 15; v_gene: TRBV27; d_gene: TRBD1
CDR3nt: TGTGCCAGTAGTACTGCCTGGGGCGGGACCTACGAGCAGTACTTC; CDR3aa: CASSTAWGGTYEQYF; j_gene: TRBJ2-7; len: 15; v_gene: TRBV19; d_gene: .
CDR3nt: TGTGCCGGGAGTAAACGGCTAGATATAGCCGGGGAGCTGTTTTTT; CDR3aa: CAGSKRLDIAGELFF; j_gene: TRBJ2-2; len: 15; v_gene: TRBV30; d_gene: .
CDR3nt: TGTGCTAGTGGTTTGCGGGGAGGACGGATTTTACTCCATGAGCAGTTCTTC; CDR3aa: CASGLRGGRILLHEQFF; j_gene: TRBJ2-1; len: 17; v_gene: TRBV12-5; d_gene: .
CDR3nt: TGTGCCAGCAGCCCGACGGGGGGGGAGAAAGACAATGAGCAGTTCTTC; CDR3aa: CASSPTGGEKDNEQFF; j_gene: TRBJ2-1; len: 16; v_gene: TRBV7-9; d_gene: TRBD2